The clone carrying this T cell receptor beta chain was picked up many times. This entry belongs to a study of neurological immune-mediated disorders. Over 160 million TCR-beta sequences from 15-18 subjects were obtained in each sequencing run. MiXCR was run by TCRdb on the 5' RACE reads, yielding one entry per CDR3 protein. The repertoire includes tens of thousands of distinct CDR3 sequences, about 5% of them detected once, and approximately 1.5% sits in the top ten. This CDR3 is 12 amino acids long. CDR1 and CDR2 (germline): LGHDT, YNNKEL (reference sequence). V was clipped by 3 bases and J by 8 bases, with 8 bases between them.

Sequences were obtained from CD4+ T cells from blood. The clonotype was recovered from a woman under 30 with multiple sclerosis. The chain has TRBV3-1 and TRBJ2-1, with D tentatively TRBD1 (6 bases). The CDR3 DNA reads TGTGCCAGCAGCCAGACAGGCCATGAGCAGTTCTTC. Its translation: CASSQTGHEQFF.